One and the same sample provided the 22 T cell receptor beta chains below, sequenced in a study of T cells in localized non-small cell lung cancer (dated by TCRdb to the early 2020s). The library was generated by the immunoSEQ multiplex PCR assay. This immuneACCESS table, as held by TCRdb, lists in-frame sequences with V and J called but not all clones. Of the missing ones, under half trace to an unresolved V gene in checked studies; the others have no known cause. The sample data list over 30,000 clones, and approximately 88% of these were observed just once. The ten largest clones take up around 2.9% of the sample. Sequencing used peripheral blood, obtained before any cancer treatment. The receptors come from a woman aged 35-70 years with stage I lung adenocarcinoma.

This chain links TRBV18 with TRBJ1-4; 7 bases agree with TRBD1. Germline lookup yields CDR1 KGHSH and CDR2 LQKENI. This CDR3 is 13 amino acids long. The trim removed 4 bases at V and 8 bases at J, leaving 4 bases unmatched. The CDR3 nucleotides read TGTGCCAGCTCACAGGGGGCAGGAGAAAAACTGTTTTTT. Amino acid sequence: CASSQGAGEKLFF.

The chain uses TRBV7-2 and TRBJ2-5; either TRBD1 or TRBD2 may fit D (5 bases each). Germline assignment: CDR1 SGHTA and CDR2 FQGNSA. The ends were cut back, 1 base at V and 5 bases at J, with 14 bases in the middle. CDR3 length: 15 amino acids. The CDR3 is CASSLEAGRGETQYF. The CDR3 DNA is TGTGCCAGCAGCTTAGAGGCAGGGAGAGGGGAGACCCAGTACTTC.

CDR3 region: CASSLGGLRGYTF. CDR3 DNA: TGTGCCAGCAGCTTAGGGGGGCTGAGGGGCTACACCTTC. The chain links TRBV11-2 to TRBJ1-2, with D possibly TRBD1 on 6 matching bases. This CDR3 spans 13 amino acids. The germline V gene has CDR1 SGHAT and CDR2 FQNNGV. V was shortened by 1 base and J by 8 bases, with 11 bases between the two germline ends.

The chain couples TRBV28 to TRBJ1-1; 7 nucleotides agree with TRBD1. CDR3 length: 15 residues. From germline, CDR1 is MDHEN and CDR2 SYDVKM. V was pared by 7 bases and J by 4 bases, with 12 bases of the junction left unmatched. For the CDR3, the DNA is TGTGCCAGCACTCAGGGGGGTAGGGGCGGCACTGAAGCTTTCTTT. Protein product: CASTQGGRGGTEAFF.

This chain joins TRBV27 and TRBJ2-7, with 13 bases identical to TRBD2. Unmatched junction bases numbered 9, after V lost 5 bases and J lost 5 bases. CDR3 length: 16 amino acids. Looked up from germline, CDR1 is MNHEY and CDR2 is SMNVEV (reference sequence). CDR3 coding DNA: TGTGCCAGCAGTCCCCTCGGGACTAGCGGGATCAACGAGCAGTACTTC. Protein product: CASSPLGTSGINEQYF.

The chain has TRBV5-1 and TRBJ2-6; no firm D call. Per germline, CDR1 SGHRS and CDR2 YFSETQ. V dropped 0 bases and J dropped 3 bases, with 13 bases sitting between them. The CDR3 consists of 17 residues. The CDR3 region is CASSLAHSMVGANVLTF. The CDR3 coding sequence is TGCGCCAGCAGCTTGGCCCATTCGATGGTTGGGGCCAACGTCCTGACTTTC. The full variable domain, rest sourced from reference TRBV5-1 and TRBJ2-6, is KAGVTQTPRYLIKTRGQQVTLSCSPISGHRSVSWYQQTPGQGLQFLFEYFSETQRNKGNFPGRFSGRQFSNSRSEMNVSTLELGDSALYLCASSLAHSMVGANVLTFGAGSRLTVL.

V and J are TRBV30 and TRBJ1-1; weak D call: TRBD1 (6 bases). The V and J ends lost 3 bases and 2 bases respectively, with 13 bases between them. Germline V gene data show CDR1 as GTSNPN and CDR2 as SVGIG (reference sequence). The length of the CDR3 is 14 residues. CDR3 region: CAWSIGTTNTEAFF. DNA for the CDR3: TGTGCCTGGAGCATTGGGACAACTAACACTGAAGCTTTCTTT.

Here the CDR3 DNA reads TGCAGCGTTGACAGGGGAGGCGAGCAGTACTTC. Protein product: CSVDRGGEQYF. The chain uses TRBV29-1 and TRBJ2-7; D assignment may be TRBD1 or TRBD2 (6 bases each). This CDR3 region has 11 residues. The germline gives CDR1 SQVTM, CDR2 ANQGSEA. Trimming cost V 3 bases and J 6 bases, with 9 bases left between them.

This clone was picked up a small number of times. The chain joins TRBV19 to TRBJ2-2; D is unresolved. This CDR3 has 15 amino acids. V was trimmed by 5 bases and J by 3 bases, leaving 13 bases between them. Looked up from germline, CDR1 is LNHDA and CDR2 is SQIVND (reference sequence). CDR3 sequence (DNA): TGTGCCAGTAGTTTCCCCTGGGATTACACCGGGGAGCTGTTTTTT. It yields the protein CASSFPWDYTGELFF.

This clone was seen a single time. The chain employs TRBV7-3 and TRBJ1-1; D gene uncertain. V lost 1 base and J 3 bases, leaving 9 bases between the germline ends. The CDR3 is made up of 14 amino acids. CDR1 and CDR2 (germline): SGHTA, FQGTGA. The CDR3 region has the DNA TGTGCCAGCAGCTTAAGAGGCGGGTACACTGAAGCTTTCTTT. It specifies CASSLRGGYTEAFF.

This clone was seen a few times. The V call is TRBV10-3, the J call TRBJ1-5; 8 bases fit TRBD1. In germline, CDR1 is ENHRY, CDR2 SYGVKD. V was clipped by 5 bases and J by 1 base; unmatched bases: 4. The CDR3 consists of 15 residues. The CDR3 protein is CAISPTGGSNQPQHF. In DNA, the CDR3 is TGTGCCATCAGTCCTACAGGGGGAAGCAATCAGCCCCAGCATTTT.

The sample holds a few counts of this clone. This rearrangement joins TRBV5-1 to TRBJ2-2; TRBD2 aligns across 12 bases. Trimming removed 6 bases from V and 5 bases from J; junction bases left unmatched: 5. The CDR3 is 15 residues long. Germline V gene lookup returns CDR1 SGHRS and CDR2 YFSETQ. CDR3 region: CASTPGLAGTGELFF. CDR3 sequence (DNA): TGCGCCAGCACTCCGGGACTAGCGGGTACCGGGGAGCTGTTTTTT.

This rearrangement joins TRBV29-1 to TRBJ2-7; the D call may be TRBD1 or TRBD2 (5 bases each). The CDR3 is 13 amino acids. V shed 6 bases and J shed 0 bases, with 12 bases lying between them. Germline V gives CDR1 SQVTM, CDR2 ANQGSEA. This CDR3 reads CSVSRDVSYEQYF. In nucleotides, the CDR3 is TGCAGCGTATCCCGGGACGTCTCCTACGAGCAGTACTTC.

In this sample, this clone turned up once. The V and J genes are TRBV18 and TRBJ1-6, with a weak D call TRBD1 (5 bases). CDR3 length: 15 amino acids. Per the germline V gene, CDR1 is KGHSH and CDR2 is LQKENI. Trimming cost V 3 bases and J 14 bases, with 20 bases left between them. The CDR3 sequence: CASSPPAGATGALHF. The CDR3 DNA is TGTGCCAGCTCACCCCCGGCCGGCGCCACGGGGGCCCTCCACTTT.

V usage is TRBV27 and J usage is TRBJ2-3; D gene ambiguous. The CDR3 length is 14 residues. The germline V and J ends were trimmed by 2 bases and 6 bases, with 12 bases remaining between them. The germline V gene encodes CDR1 MNHEY and CDR2 SMNVEV (reference sequence). The CDR3: CASSLMRPQDTQYF. The DNA of the CDR3 is TGTGCCAGCAGTTTAATGCGACCCCAGGATACGCAGTATTTT.

This chain links TRBV21-1 with TRBJ1-1; TRBD1 is the table's D call, not checked against the DNA. TRBV21-1 is a known pseudogene. There are 15 residues in the CDR3. As DNA, the CDR3 is TGTGCCAGCAGCACCCGGGACAGGGCCAACACTGAAGCTTTCTTT. Protein: CASSTRDRANTEAFF.

The J gene is TRBJ2-7, the V gene TRBV30, with D possibly matching TRBD1 (5 bases). The CDR3 spans 13 residues. Germline V gives CDR1 GTSNPN, CDR2 SVGIG (reference sequence). With 0 bases removed from V and 2 bases from J, the gap between germline ends came to 8 bases. The CDR3 loop is CAWSVRAPYEQYF. The DNA of the CDR3 is TGTGCCTGGAGTGTCAGGGCCCCCTACGAGCAGTACTTC.

The chain is built from TRBV20-1 and TRBJ2-5; D ambiguous. In germline, CDR1 is DFQATT, CDR2 SNEGSKA (reference sequence). Trimming stripped 6 bases from V and 5 bases from J, with 10 bases between. This CDR3 spans 11 amino acids. CDR3: CSARLRETQYF. The DNA of the CDR3 is TGCAGTGCCCGACTCCGGGAGACCCAGTACTTC.

Here the CDR3 reads CASSPGQRVTGELFF. As DNA, the CDR3 is TGTGCCAGCAGCCCGGGCCAAAGGGTTACCGGGGAGCTGTTTTTT. This chain uses TRBV28 with TRBJ2-2; no definite D call. V lost 6 bases, J lost 5 bases, and 16 bases lay in between. Germline values: CDR1 MDHEN, CDR2 SYDVKM. This CDR3 has 15 amino acids.

The chain combines TRBV27 with TRBJ2-7; D possibly uses TRBD1 or TRBD2 (5 bases each). The CDR3 has 15 residues. From germline, CDR1 is MNHEY and CDR2 SMNVEV (reference sequence). The V end was cut by 4 bases, the J end by 3 bases, with 16 bases between. CDR3 DNA: TGTGCCAGCAGTTCTACCCAGGGACGCCGCTACGAGCAGTACTTC. Its protein product is CASSSTQGRRYEQYF.

V and J are TRBV6-5 and TRBJ1-1, with unresolved D. The CDR3 runs to 16 residues. V dropped 0 bases and J dropped 0 bases, with 11 bases sitting between them. The V gene's germline CDR1 is MNHEY and CDR2 SVGAGI. The CDR3 bases are TGTGCCAGCAGTTACTCATCCGACAAGTTGAACACTGAAGCTTTCTTT. Protein: CASSYSSDKLNTEAFF.

V usage is TRBV5-5 and J usage is TRBJ2-1; 10 nucleotides align to TRBD2. V was pared by 1 base and J by 1 base, with 2 bases of the junction left unmatched. Germline V gene sequence: CDR1 SGHKS, CDR2 YYEKEE (reference sequence). This CDR3 contains 16 residues. CDR3 in DNA: TGTGCCAGCAGCTTGACTAGCGGGGCTTCCTACAATGAGCAGTTCTTC. Translating it yields CASSLTSGASYNEQFF.